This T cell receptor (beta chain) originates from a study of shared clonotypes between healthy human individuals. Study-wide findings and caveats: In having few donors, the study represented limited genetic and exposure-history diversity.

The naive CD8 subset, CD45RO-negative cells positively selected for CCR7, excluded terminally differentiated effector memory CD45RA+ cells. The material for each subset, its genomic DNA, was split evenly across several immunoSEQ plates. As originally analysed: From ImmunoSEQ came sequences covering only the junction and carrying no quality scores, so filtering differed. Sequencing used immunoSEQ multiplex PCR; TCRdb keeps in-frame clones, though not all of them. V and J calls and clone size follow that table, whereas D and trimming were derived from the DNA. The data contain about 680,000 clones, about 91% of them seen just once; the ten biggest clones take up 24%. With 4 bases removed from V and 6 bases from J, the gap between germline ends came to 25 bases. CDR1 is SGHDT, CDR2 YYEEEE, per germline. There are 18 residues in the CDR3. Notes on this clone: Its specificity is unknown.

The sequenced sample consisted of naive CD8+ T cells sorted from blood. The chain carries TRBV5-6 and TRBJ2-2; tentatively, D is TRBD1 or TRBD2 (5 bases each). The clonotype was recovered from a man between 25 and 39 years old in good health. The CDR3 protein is CASSHWLGSGTSAGELFF. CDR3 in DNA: TGTGCCAGCAGCCACTGGTTGGGGTCTGGGACGAGCGCCGGGGAGCTGTTTTTT.